The 28 T cell receptor beta chains given below trace back to one sample, sequenced in a study of Ad26.COV2.S vaccination and SARS-CoV-2 variants. TCRdb's table, derived via immunoSEQ multiplex PCR, lists solely in-frame clones and lacks some. The sample shows almost 400,000 clones, about nine tenths of them seen only once. Treatment defined: roughly 20 received Ad26.COV2.S at low or high dose, single or two shots; several received placebo; per-sample allocation not given. Sampling took place 63 days after the first vaccine or placebo injection. The sample in question was peripheral blood, obtained in a trial of Ad26.COV2.S vaccine versus placebo. Every receptor here comes from a person between 18 and 60 years old who received the Ad26.COV2.S COVID-19 vaccine or a placebo.

The rearrangement joins TRBV4-3 to TRBJ1-5; D perhaps matches TRBD1 (5 bases). Germline V CDR1 and CDR2: LGHNA, YSLEER. Trimming shortened V by 3 bases and J by 5 bases, and 8 bases separated the two germline ends. The CDR3 runs to 13 residues. In DNA form, the CDR3 reads TGCGCCAGCAGCCAGTCCAGGGATCAGCCCCAGCATTTT. Encoded protein: CASSQSRDQPQHF.

The chain joins TRBV28 to TRBJ2-7; D perhaps matches TRBD1 (6 bases). Germline-derived CDR1 and CDR2 are MDHEN and SYDVKM. This CDR3 has 14 residues. With 3 bases removed from V and 2 bases from J, the gap between germline ends came to 11 bases. The CDR3 spells CASSFAGAAYEQYF. The CDR3 nucleotides read TGTGCCAGCAGTTTCGCAGGGGCGGCCTACGAGCAGTACTTC.

The chain combines TRBV15 with TRBJ2-7; tentative D call: TRBD2 (6 bases). This CDR3 region has 14 residues. Germline loops: CDR1 LNHNV, CDR2 YYDKDF (reference sequence). V was pared by 5 bases and J by 2 bases, with 13 bases between. The CDR3 DNA reads TGTGCCACCAGCCCCCGGGACTGGACCTACGAGCAGTACTTC. Translating it yields CATSPRDWTYEQYF.

This clone was observed a single time. V and J are TRBV7-9 and TRBJ2-5; 10 nucleotides agree with TRBD2. There are 15 residues in the CDR3. Germline V gene lookup returns CDR1 SEHNR and CDR2 FQNEAQ (reference sequence). V trimming: 4 bases; J trimming: 4 bases; junction bases outside the gene matches: 6. CDR3 in DNA: TGTGCCAGCAGCTCCCTAGCGGGAGCGCGAGAGACCCAGTACTTC. It translates to CASSSLAGARETQYF.

The chain has TRBV12-5 and TRBJ2-1; 12 positions match TRBD2. The CDR3 consists of 17 residues. CDR1 and CDR2 from the germline V gene are LGHNT and FRNRAP. V trimming: 5 bases; J trimming: 10 bases; junction bases outside the gene matches: 15. CDR3 protein: CASGKRAKTGLAGEQFF. In nucleotides, the CDR3 is TGTGCTAGTGGTAAACGTGCAAAAACGGGACTAGCGGGCGAGCAGTTCTTC.

Comment on this clone: Other DNA sequences within the sample encode an identical CDR3. This chain links TRBV24-1 with TRBJ2-1; D remains unclear. V shed 3 bases and J shed 2 bases, with 1 base lying between them. There are 12 residues in the CDR3. Germline V lookup: CDR1 KGHDR, CDR2 SFDVKD. CDR3 loop: CATSDTYNEQFF. CDR3 in DNA: TGTGCCACCAGTGATACCTACAATGAGCAGTTCTTC.

To note about this clone: The sample contains more than one DNA sequence encoding this CDR3. The chain recombines TRBV27 with TRBJ1-1; the D gene is possibly TRBD1 (6 bases). In germline, CDR1 is MNHEY, CDR2 SMNVEV (reference sequence). Between the trimmed V and J ends, which lost 2 bases and 5 bases, there was a span of 9 bases. The CDR3 has 13 residues. The CDR3 loop reads CASSLRRGTEAFF. CDR3 nucleotides: TGTGCCAGCAGTTTAAGAAGGGGGACTGAAGCTTTCTTT.

The table lists this clone with many counts. V and J are TRBV6-5 and TRBJ2-2, with 8 bases matching TRBD2. V shed 8 bases and J 4 bases; nucleotides not matched to a gene: 6. CDR1 and CDR2 (germline): MNHEY, SVGAGI. The length of the CDR3 is 14 residues. CDR3 in DNA: TGTGCCAGCTTTAAGCGGGAGCGCACCGGGGAGCTGTTTTTT. This codes for CASFKRERTGELFF.

CDR3 amino acids: CASSPSKSFSYEQYF. CDR3 coding DNA: TGTGCCAGCAGCCCGTCTAAATCTTTTTCCTACGAGCAGTACTTC. This sequence joins TRBV3-1 (or the pseudogene TRBV3-2) and TRBJ2-7, with no clear D. The CDR3 spans 15 residues. Trimming shortened V by 4 bases and J by 1 base, and 14 bases separated the two germline ends. The germline CDR1 and CDR2 sequences are LGHDT and YNNKEL (reference sequence).

This chain connects TRBV2 to TRBJ2-1; 10 nucleotides match TRBD2. The V segment lost 4 bases and the J segment 4 bases; nucleotides outside the gene matches: 4. In germline, CDR1 is SNHLY, CDR2 FYNNEI. The CDR3 is 15 residues long. The CDR3 region has the DNA TGTGCCAGCAGTGCTAGCGGGAGTTCGTACAATGAGCAGTTCTTC. Its translation is CASSASGSSYNEQFF.

This chain connects TRBV19 to TRBJ2-5; TRBD2 aligns across 7 bases. The trim removed 5 bases at V and 5 bases at J, leaving 5 bases unmatched. Germline values: CDR1 LNHDA, CDR2 SQIVND (reference sequence). The CDR3 runs to 13 residues. The CDR3 DNA is TGTGCCAGTAGTGCGGGAGTTGTGGAGACCCAGTACTTC. Translated: CASSAGVVETQYF.

The chain uses TRBV2 and TRBJ1-3; TRBD1 aligns across 7 bases. This CDR3 spans 16 amino acids. V lost 6 bases, J lost 6 bases, and 14 bases stayed unmatched. Germline CDR1 reads SNHLY; CDR2 reads FYNNEI. The CDR3 protein is CASSNFAGQGVNTIYF. In DNA, the CDR3 is TGTGCCAGCAGCAATTTCGCCGGGCAGGGGGTAAACACCATATATTTT.

This clone turned up a few times. The rearrangement uses TRBV14 and TRBJ1-2; D unresolved. Germline CDR1 reads SGHDN; CDR2 reads FVKESK. The CDR3 contains 13 residues. Trimming pared 2 bases from V and 12 bases from J, leaving 16 bases between. The CDR3 protein is CASSQTLAGNHTF. CDR3 nucleotide sequence: TGTGCCAGCAGCCAAACACTAGCGGGGAACCACACCTTC.

The chain combines TRBV5-8 with TRBJ1-6; D unclear. CDR1 and CDR2 from the germline V gene are SGHTS and YDEGEE. The CDR3 covers 14 residues. The ends were cut back, 0 bases at V and 10 bases at J, with 11 bases in the middle. The CDR3 sequence is CASSLGRSGSPLHF. CDR3 coding DNA: TGTGCCAGCAGCTTGGGCAGGTCGGGATCACCCCTCCACTTT. The complete variable domain, with remaining parts taken from reference TRBV5-8 and TRBJ1-6, reads EAGVTQSPTHLIKTRGQQATLRCSPISGHTSVYWYQQALGLGLQFLLWYDEGEERNRGNFPPRFSGRQFPNYSSELNVNALELEDSALYLCASSLGRSGSPLHFGNGTRLTVT.

The chain employs TRBV9 and TRBJ2-2, with a possible D match to TRBD1 (5 bases). Germline lookup yields CDR1 SGDLS and CDR2 YYNGEE. This CDR3 contains 14 residues. Trimming took off 3 bases at V and 6 bases at J, with 12 bases between the two ends. CDR3 amino acids: CASSEQGWAGELFF. For the CDR3, the DNA is TGTGCCAGCAGCGAGCAGGGCTGGGCCGGGGAGCTGTTTTTT.

CDR3 nucleotide sequence: TGTGCCAGCAGCCAAGAGGCTCGTCAACGAAACACCGGGGAGCTGTTTTTT. It yields the protein CASSQEARQRNTGELFF. This chain uses TRBV4-2 with TRBJ2-2; D not resolved. V was trimmed by 0 bases and J by 2 bases, leaving 13 bases between them. This CDR3 contains 17 residues. Germline CDR1 and CDR2: LGHNA and YNFKEQ.

This clone has just one count. The V and J genes are TRBV30 and TRBJ2-7; TRBD2 is a possible D gene (6 bases). The ends were cut back, 3 bases at V and 0 bases at J, with 12 bases in the middle. Germline CDR1 is GTSNPN and CDR2 is SVGIG (reference sequence). The CDR3 runs 14 residues. The CDR3 loop reads CAWRLIGGSYEQYF. The CDR3 DNA follows: TGTGCCTGGAGACTAATCGGGGGCTCCTACGAGCAGTACTTC. The variable domain in full, completed from reference TRBV30 and TRBJ2-7, reads SQTIHQWPATLVQPVGSPLSLECTVEGTSNPNLYWYRQAAGRGLQLLFYSVGIGQISSEVPQNLSASRPQDRQFILSSKKLLLSDSGFYLCAWRLIGGSYEQYFGPGTRLTVT.

This clone was seen once. Being one base from a much bigger clone, this may be a read error. The rearrangement joins TRBV7-9 to TRBJ2-1, with 9 bases that match TRBD2. CDR1 is SEHNR and CDR2 is FQNEAQ in the germline V gene (reference sequence). Trimming removed 5 bases from V and 0 bases from J; junction bases left unmatched: 2. The CDR3 spans 15 residues. DNA of the CDR3: TGTGCCAGCAGCCATAGCGGGAGCTCCTACAATGAGCAGTTCTTC. This gives the protein CASSHSGSSYNEQFF.

This chain joins TRBV19 and TRBJ2-1, with TRBD2 identical over 9 bases. This CDR3 has 16 amino acids. V trimming: 5 bases; J trimming: 7 bases; junction bases outside the gene matches: 12. CDR1 and CDR2 (germline): LNHDA, SQIVND (reference sequence). DNA of the CDR3: TGTGCCAGTAGTGTTAGCACGGTAGCGGGAGTAAATGAGCAGTTCTTC. It translates to CASSVSTVAGVNEQFF. Filled out from reference TRBV19 and TRBJ2-1, the complete variable domain reads DGGITQSPKYLFRKEGQNVTLSCEQNLNHDAMYWYRQDPGQGLRLIYYSQIVNDFQKGDIAEGYSVSREKKESFPLTVTSAQKNPTAFYLCASSVSTVAGVNEQFFGPGTRLTVL.

The V call is TRBV5-5, the J call TRBJ2-7; D is unresolved. This CDR3 is built from 12 residues. Trimming took off 6 bases at V and 4 bases at J, with 11 bases between the two ends. Germline CDR1 is SGHKS and CDR2 is YYEKEE (reference sequence). CDR3 region: CASTQTGYEQYF. The CDR3 DNA is TGTGCCAGCACCCAGACCGGGTACGAGCAGTACTTC.

This chain links TRBV29-1 with TRBJ1-4; 8 nucleotides agree with TRBD1. Germline CDR1 and CDR2: SQVTM and ANQGSEA. The V gene end was trimmed by 7 bases and the J gene end by 7 bases; junction bases not matched to a gene: 17. The CDR3 spans 16 residues. CDR3 protein: CSAGGQGSLAGEKLFF. Written as DNA, the CDR3 is TGCAGCGCCGGAGGACAGGGCTCCTTGGCTGGTGAAAAACTGTTTTTT.

This sequence joins TRBV3-1 (or the pseudogene TRBV3-2) and TRBJ2-6; the D is unclear. The CDR3 spans 16 residues. Germline V lookup: CDR1 LGHDT, CDR2 YNNKEL (reference sequence). Trimming took off 1 base at V and 0 bases at J, with 7 bases between the two ends. CDR3 DNA: TGTGCCAGCAGCCAAGTGAAGGTCTCTGGGGCCAACGTCCTGACTTTC. Its protein is CASSQVKVSGANVLTF.

The chain joins TRBV24-1 to TRBJ1-5; 11 bases map to TRBD1. This CDR3 has 15 amino acids. Trimming cost V 5 bases and J 9 bases; bases outside gene matches: 8. Germline assignment: CDR1 KGHDR and CDR2 SFDVKD. As DNA, the CDR3 is TGTGCCACCAGTGGGCCGGGACAGGGGGTTGTGCCCCAGCATTTT. It translates to CATSGPGQGVVPQHF.

This sequence joins TRBV24-1 and TRBJ1-1; TRBD1 is a possible D gene (6 bases). Germline CDR1 reads KGHDR; CDR2 reads SFDVKD. Trimming cost V 5 bases and J 4 bases, with 10 bases left between them. The CDR3 runs 13 residues. CDR3 sequence: CATSAQGLTEAFF. The CDR3 bases are TGTGCCACCAGTGCGCAGGGGCTCACTGAAGCTTTCTTT.

As for this clone: Other nucleotide sequences in the sample specify the same CDR3. The CDR3 nucleotides read TGTGCCAGTAGAACTAGCGGGACAGATACGCAGTATTTT. Translated: CASRTSGTDTQYF. V gene TRBV19 combines with J gene TRBJ2-3; TRBD2 aligns across 9 bases. V gave up 6 bases and J gave up 3 bases; unmatched junction bases: 1. Germline V gene sequence: CDR1 LNHDA, CDR2 SQIVND (reference sequence). The CDR3 is 13 residues long.

The chain employs TRBV6-2 or TRBV6-3 and TRBJ1-1; D unclear. Germline V gives CDR1 MNHEY, CDR2 SVGEGT. This CDR3 has 16 amino acids. Between the trimmed V and J ends, which lost 6 bases and 1 base, there was a span of 18 bases. CDR3: CASSSYTRRSNTEAFF. In DNA, the CDR3 is TGTGCCAGCAGCTCTTACACCCGCCGTTCGAACACTGAAGCTTTCTTT.

This chain joins TRBV3-1 (or the pseudogene TRBV3-2) and TRBJ2-5; possibly TRBD2 for D (7 bases). Deletions cut 0 bases from V and 9 bases from J, with 14 bases between. The V gene's germline CDR1 is LGHDT and CDR2 YNNKEL (reference sequence). The CDR3 sequence is 14 residues long. DNA of the CDR3: TGTGCCAGCAGCCAAGATAGACTAGCAGGGGCCCAGTACTTC. Protein product: CASSQDRLAGAQYF.

This sequence joins TRBV25-1 and TRBJ2-1; TRBD2 is a possible D gene (6 bases). The CDR3 is 15 amino acids. Germline CDR1 reads MGHDK; CDR2 reads SYGVNS. V was clipped by 4 bases and J by 1 base, with 11 bases between them. Here the CDR3 DNA reads TGTGCCAGCAGTGTTTTAGCGGAATCCTACAATGAGCAGTTCTTC. Its translation: CASSVLAESYNEQFF.